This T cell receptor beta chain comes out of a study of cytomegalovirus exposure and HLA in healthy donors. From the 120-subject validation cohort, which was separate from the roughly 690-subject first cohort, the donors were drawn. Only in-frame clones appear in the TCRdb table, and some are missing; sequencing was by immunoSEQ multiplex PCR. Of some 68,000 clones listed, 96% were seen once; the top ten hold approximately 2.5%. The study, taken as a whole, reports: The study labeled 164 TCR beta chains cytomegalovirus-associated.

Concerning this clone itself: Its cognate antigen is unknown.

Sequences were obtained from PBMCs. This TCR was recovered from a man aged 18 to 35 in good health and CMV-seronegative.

The CDR3 sequence is CASSVDQVNTEAFF. CDR3 nucleotides: TGTGCCAGCAGCGTAGATCAGGTGAACACTGAAGCTTTCTTT. The chain has TRBV9 and TRBJ1-1; D is unclear. Germline V gene data show CDR1 as SGDLS and CDR2 as YYNGEE. There are 14 residues in the CDR3. The ends were cut back, 0 bases at V and 0 bases at J, with 6 bases in the middle.